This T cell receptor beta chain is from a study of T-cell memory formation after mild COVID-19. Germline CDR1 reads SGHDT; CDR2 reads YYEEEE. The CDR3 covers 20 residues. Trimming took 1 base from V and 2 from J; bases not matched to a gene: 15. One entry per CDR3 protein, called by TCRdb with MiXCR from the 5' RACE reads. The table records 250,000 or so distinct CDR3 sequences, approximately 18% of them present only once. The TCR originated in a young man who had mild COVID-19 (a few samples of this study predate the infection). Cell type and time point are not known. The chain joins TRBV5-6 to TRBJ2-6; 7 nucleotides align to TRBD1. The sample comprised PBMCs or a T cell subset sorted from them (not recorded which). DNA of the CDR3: TGTGCCAGCAGCTTGTATCTTTTCGGTCAGGGGGTAACTGGGGCCAACGTCCTGACTTTC. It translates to CASSLYLFGQGVTGANVLTF.